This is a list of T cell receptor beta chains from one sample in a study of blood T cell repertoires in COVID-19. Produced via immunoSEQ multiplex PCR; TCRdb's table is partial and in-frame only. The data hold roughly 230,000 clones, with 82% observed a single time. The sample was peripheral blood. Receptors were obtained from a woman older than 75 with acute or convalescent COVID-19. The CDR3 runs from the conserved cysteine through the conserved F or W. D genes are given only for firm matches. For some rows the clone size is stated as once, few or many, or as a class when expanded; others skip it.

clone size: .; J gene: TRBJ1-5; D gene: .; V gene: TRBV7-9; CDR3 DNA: TGTGCCAGCAGCTTAGACGGCGCCGGAGGCAATCAGCCCCAGCATTTT; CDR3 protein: CASSLDGAGGNQPQHF
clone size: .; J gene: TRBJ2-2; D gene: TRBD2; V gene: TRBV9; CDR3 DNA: TGTGCCAGCAGCGTAGGGACTAGCGGGGTTGGGGAGCTGTTTTTT; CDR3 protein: CASSVGTSGVGELFF
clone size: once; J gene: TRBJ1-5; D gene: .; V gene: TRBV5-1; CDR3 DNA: TGCGCCAGCAGCTTGGAAGAGGGCGCCGGGCCCCAGCATTTT; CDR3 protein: CASSLEEGAGPQHF
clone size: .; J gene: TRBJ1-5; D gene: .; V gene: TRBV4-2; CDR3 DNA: TGTGCCAGCAGCCAAGGGGAGGGTCAGCCCCAGCATTTT; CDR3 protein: CASSQGEGQPQHF
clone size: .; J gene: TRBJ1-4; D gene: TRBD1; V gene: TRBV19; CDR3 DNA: TGTGCCAGTAGAGGAGGCGGGACAGTTAATGAAAAACTGTTTTTT; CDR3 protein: CASRGGGTVNEKLFF
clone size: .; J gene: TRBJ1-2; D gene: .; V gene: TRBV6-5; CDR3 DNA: TGTGCCAGCAGTTACTCGAGGGCCGGGGGCTATGGCTACACCTTC; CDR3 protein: CASSYSRAGGYGYTF
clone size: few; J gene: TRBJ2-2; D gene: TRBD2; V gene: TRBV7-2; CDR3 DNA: TGTGCCAGCAGCTTAAGCGGGGTGAACACCGGGGAGCTGTTTTTT; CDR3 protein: CASSLSGVNTGELFF
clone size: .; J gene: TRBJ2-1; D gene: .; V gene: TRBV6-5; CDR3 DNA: TGTGCCAGCAGTAGCTCGATAGGGAGCAATGAGCAGTTCTTC; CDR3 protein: CASSSSIGSNEQFF
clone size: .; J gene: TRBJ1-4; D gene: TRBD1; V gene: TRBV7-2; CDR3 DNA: TGTGCCAGCAGCAGGGACAGGGGGCGCGGTGAAAAACTGTTTTTT; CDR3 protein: CASSRDRGRGEKLFF
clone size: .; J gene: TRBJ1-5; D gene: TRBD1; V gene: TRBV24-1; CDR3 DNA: TGTGCCACCAGTGACTCAGGGGGCCGGCAGCCCCAGCATTTT; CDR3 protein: CATSDSGGRQPQHF
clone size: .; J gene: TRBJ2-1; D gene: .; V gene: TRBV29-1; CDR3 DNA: TGCAGCGTTGGAGGGTCATTTGAGCAGTTCTTC; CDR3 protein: CSVGGSFEQFF
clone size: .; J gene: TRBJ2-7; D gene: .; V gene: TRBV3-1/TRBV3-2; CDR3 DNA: TGTGCCAGCAGCCTTCAGGGTTCCTACGAGCAGTACTTC; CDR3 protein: CASSLQGSYEQYF
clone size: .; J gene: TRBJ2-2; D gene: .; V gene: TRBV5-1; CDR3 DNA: TGCGCCAGCAGCTTGGCGGCAGGGGACACCGGGGAGCTGTTTTTT; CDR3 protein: CASSLAAGDTGELFF
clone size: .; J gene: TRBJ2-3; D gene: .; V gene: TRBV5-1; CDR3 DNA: TGCGCCAGCTCGCGGGCGGCTCCAGATACGCAGTATTTT; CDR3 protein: CASSRAAPDTQYF
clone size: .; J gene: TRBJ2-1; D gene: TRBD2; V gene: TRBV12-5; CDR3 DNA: TGTGCTAGTGGCCTAAGCGGGGGGAATGAGCAGTTCTTC; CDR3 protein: CASGLSGGNEQFF
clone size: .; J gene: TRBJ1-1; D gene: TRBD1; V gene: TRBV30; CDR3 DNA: TGTGCCTGGAGGGCGAAACAGGGGGAAGCGGGCACTGAAGCTTTCTTT; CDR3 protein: CAWRAKQGEAGTEAFF
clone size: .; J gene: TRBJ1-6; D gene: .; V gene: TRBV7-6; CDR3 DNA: TGTGCCAGCAGCTTAGGTAGGGGGTCGGATTCACCCCTCCACTTT; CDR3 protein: CASSLGRGSDSPLHF
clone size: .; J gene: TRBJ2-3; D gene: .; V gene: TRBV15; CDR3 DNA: TGTGCCACCAGCAGAGGTCCCCCCCAAGGGGGAGATACGCAGTATTTT; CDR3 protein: CATSRGPPQGGDTQYF
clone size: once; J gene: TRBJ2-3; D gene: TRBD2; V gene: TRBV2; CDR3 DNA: TGTGCCAGCAGGGGCCGCGGGGGATCACTAGCTGGGGATACGCAGTATTTT; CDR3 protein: CASRGRGGSLAGDTQYF
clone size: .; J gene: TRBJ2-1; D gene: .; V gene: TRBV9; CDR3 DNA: TGTGCCAGCAGCCGCCCGGGTCTTGCGAATGAGCAGTTCTTC; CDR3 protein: CASSRPGLANEQFF
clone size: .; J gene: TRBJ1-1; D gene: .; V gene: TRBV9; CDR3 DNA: TGTGCCAGCAGCCGCGGGACTGACACTGAAGCTTTCTTT; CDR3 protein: CASSRGTDTEAFF
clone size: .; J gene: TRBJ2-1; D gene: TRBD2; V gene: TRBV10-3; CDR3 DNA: TGTGCCATCAGGGCCGGGACTAGCGGGAACAATGAGCAGTTCTTC; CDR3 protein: CAIRAGTSGNNEQFF
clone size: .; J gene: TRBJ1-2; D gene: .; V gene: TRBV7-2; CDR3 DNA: TGTGCCAGCAGCTTAGCGAGACGGAGCTATGGCTACACCTTC; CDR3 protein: CASSLARRSYGYTF
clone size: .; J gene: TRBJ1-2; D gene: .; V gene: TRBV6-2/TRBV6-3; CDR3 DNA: TGTGCCAGCAGCTTACTATATGGCTACACCTTC; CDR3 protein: CASSLLYGYTF
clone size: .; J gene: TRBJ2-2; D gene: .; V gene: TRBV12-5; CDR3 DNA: TGTGCTAGTGGTTTTGACACTAACACCGGGGAGCTGTTTTTT; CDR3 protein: CASGFDTNTGELFF
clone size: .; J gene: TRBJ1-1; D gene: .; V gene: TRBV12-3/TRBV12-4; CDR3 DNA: TGTGCCAGCAGTTTTGAGGACACTGAAGCTTTCTTT; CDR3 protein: CASSFEDTEAFF
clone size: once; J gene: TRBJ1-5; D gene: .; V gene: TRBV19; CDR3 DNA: TGTGCCAGTAGTATCACCGGGGCAGGGGGCAATCAGCCCCAGCATTTT; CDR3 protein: CASSITGAGGNQPQHF
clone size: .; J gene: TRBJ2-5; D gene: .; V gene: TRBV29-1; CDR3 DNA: TGCAGCGTTGAAGGGCAGGAACAAGAGACCCAGTACTTC; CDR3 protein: CSVEGQEQETQYF
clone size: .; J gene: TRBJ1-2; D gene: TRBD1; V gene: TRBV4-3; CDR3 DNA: TGCGCCAGCAGCCAAGAGGGACAGGAGAATGGCTACACCTTC; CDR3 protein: CASSQEGQENGYTF
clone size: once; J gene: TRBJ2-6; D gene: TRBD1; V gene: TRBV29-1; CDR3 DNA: TGCAGCGTTACAGGGGGCGCCTGGGCCAACGTCCTGACTTTC; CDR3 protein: CSVTGGAWANVLTF
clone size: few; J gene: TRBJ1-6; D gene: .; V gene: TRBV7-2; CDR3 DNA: TGTGCCAGCAGCTCCGCCGGGGGGCACTCACCCCTCCACTTT; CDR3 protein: CASSSAGGHSPLHF
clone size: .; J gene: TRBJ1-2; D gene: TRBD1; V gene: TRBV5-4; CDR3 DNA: TGTGCCAGCAGCCCGGGACAGGGGGTGTCTAACTATGGCTACACCTTC; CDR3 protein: CASSPGQGVSNYGYTF
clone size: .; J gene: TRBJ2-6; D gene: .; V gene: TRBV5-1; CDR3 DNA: TGCGCCAGCAGCAGCGCGGCAACTGGGGCCAACGTCCTGACTTTC; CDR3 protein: CASSSAATGANVLTF
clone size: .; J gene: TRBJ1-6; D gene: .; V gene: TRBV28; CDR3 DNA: TGTGCCAGCAGTTTTGGACTTAGTAATTCACCCCTCCACTTT; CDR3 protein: CASSFGLSNSPLHF
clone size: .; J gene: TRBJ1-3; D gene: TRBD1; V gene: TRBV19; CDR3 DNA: TGTGCCAGTAAGAAAGGGGGCCCTGGAAACACCATATATTTT; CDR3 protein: CASKKGGPGNTIYF
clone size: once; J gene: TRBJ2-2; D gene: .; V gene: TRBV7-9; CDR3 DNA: TGTGCCAGCAGCTTAAGTCGACAGTTGAACACCGGGGAGCTGTTTTTT; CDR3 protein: CASSLSRQLNTGELFF
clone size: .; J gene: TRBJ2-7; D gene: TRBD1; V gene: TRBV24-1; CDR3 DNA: TGTGCCACCAGCTATCCCGGGACAGGGAGGTACGAGCAGTACTTC; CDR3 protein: CATSYPGTGRYEQYF
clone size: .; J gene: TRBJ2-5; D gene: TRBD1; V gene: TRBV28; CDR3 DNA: TGTGCCAGCAGTCCCAGGACAGGGGGAGAGACCCAGTACTTC; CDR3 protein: CASSPRTGGETQYF
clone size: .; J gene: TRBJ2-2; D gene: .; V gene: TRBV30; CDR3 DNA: TGTGCCTGGATAAATGGGGGGGCTTGGACCGGGGAGCTGTTTTTT; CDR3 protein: CAWINGGAWTGELFF
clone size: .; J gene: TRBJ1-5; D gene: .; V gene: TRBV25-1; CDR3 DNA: TGTGCCAGCAGCTTGCATGGGGGGAATCAGCCCCAGCATTTT; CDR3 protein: CASSLHGGNQPQHF
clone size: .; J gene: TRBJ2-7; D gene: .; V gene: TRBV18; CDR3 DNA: TGTGCCAGCTCCCTCGGGACTGCGCGCTCCGGAGCCTACGAGCAGTACTTC; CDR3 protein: CASSLGTARSGAYEQYF
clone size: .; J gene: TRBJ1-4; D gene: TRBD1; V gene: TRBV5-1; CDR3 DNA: TGCGCCAGCAGCTGGGGACCCAGGGGGATGGGAACTAATGAAAAACTGTTTTTT; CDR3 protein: CASSWGPRGMGTNEKLFF
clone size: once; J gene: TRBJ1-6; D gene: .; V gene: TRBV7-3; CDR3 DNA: TGTGCCAGCAGCTTACTAGGGAGCTCCTATAATTCACCCCTCCACTTT; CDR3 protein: CASSLLGSSYNSPLHF
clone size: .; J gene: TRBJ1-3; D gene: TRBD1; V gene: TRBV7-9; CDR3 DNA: TGTGCCAGCAGCTCTACAGGGGGCTCTGGAAACACCATATATTTT; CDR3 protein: CASSSTGGSGNTIYF
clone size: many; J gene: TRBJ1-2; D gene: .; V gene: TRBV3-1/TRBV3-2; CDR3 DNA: TGTGCCAGCCGACAGGCCAACGCTAACTATGGCTACACCTTC; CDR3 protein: CASRQANANYGYTF
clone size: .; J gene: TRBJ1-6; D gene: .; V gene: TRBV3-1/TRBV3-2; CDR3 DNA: TGTGCCAGCATGTCAGGGAACCTTCGTAATTCACCCCTCCACTTT; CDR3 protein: CASMSGNLRNSPLHF
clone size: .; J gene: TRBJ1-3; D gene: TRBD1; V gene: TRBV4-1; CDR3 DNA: TGCGCCAGCAGCCAGCGACAGGGGGCCTCTGGAAACACCATATATTTT; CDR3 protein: CASSQRQGASGNTIYF
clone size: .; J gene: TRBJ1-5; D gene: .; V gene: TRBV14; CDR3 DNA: TGTGCCAGCAGCCAAACTATGAATCAGCCCCAGCATTTT; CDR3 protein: CASSQTMNQPQHF